This T cell receptor (beta chain) was sequenced in a study of T cells after yellow fever vaccination. Study-wide results and caveats: Researchers cautioned that FACS-sorted repertoires could harbor abundant clonotypes contaminating from the bulk population.

The sample holds a few counts of this clonotype. Its antigen is unidentified. TCRdb called the 5' RACE reads again in MiXCR, with one record for every CDR3 protein. The sample carries some 170,000 distinct CDR3 sequences, around 9% recorded once. CDR1 and CDR2 (germline): SGHDT, YYEEEE. The CDR3 loop spans 18 amino acids. V was cut by 2 bases and J by 0 bases, with 18 bases left in between. The source is a man younger than 35 who received the YFV17D yellow fever vaccine. The sample here was CD8+ T cells sorted from PBMCs, taken 45 days after the yellow fever booster vaccination. The chain recombines TRBV5-6 with TRBJ2-1; D may match TRBD1 or TRBD2 (6 bases each). The chain's CDR3 is CASSFGYSEGGSYNEQFF. The CDR3 DNA sequence: TGTGCCAGCAGCTTCGGCTATAGTGAGGGGGGCTCCTACAATGAGCAGTTCTTC.